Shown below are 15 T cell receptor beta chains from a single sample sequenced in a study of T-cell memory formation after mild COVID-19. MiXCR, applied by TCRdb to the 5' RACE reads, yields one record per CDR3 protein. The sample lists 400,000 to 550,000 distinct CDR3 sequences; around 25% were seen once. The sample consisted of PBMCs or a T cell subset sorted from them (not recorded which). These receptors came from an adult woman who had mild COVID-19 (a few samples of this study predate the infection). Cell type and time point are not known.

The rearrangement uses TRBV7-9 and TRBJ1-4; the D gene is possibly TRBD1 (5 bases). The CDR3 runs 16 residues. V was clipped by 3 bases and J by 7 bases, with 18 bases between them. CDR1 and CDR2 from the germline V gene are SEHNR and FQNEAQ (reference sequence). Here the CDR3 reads CASSLEGRMEGEKLFF. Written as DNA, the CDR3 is TGTGCCAGCAGCTTGGAGGGGCGCATGGAGGGTGAAAAACTGTTTTTT.

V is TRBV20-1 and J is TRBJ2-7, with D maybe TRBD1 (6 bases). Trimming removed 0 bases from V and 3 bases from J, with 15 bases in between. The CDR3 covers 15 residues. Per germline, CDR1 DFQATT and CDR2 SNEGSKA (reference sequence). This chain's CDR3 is CSARDTSGHLYEQYF. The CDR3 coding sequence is TGCAGTGCTAGAGACACGTCGGGACACCTCTACGAGCAGTACTTC.

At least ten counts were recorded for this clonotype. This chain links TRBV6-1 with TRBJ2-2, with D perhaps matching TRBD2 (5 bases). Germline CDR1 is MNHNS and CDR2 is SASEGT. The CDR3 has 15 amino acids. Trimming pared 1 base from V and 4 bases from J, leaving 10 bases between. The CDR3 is CASSEGVGVTGELFF. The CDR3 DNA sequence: TGTGCCAGCAGTGAAGGGGTCGGGGTCACCGGGGAGCTGTTTTTT.

The CDR3 sequence is CASSYSGGVNEQFF. The CDR3 DNA is TGTGCCAGCAGTTACTCGGGGGGCGTGAATGAGCAGTTCTTC. The rearrangement links TRBV6-5 to TRBJ2-1; D tentatively fits TRBD1 or TRBD2 (6 bases each). CDR1 and CDR2 from the germline V gene are MNHEY and SVGAGI. The length of the CDR3 is 14 residues. V was trimmed by 0 bases and J by 7 bases, leaving 10 bases between them.

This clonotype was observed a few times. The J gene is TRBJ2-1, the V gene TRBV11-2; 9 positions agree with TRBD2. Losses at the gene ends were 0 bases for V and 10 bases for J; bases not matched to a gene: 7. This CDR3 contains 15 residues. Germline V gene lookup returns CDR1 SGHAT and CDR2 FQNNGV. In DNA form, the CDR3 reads TGTGCCAGCAGCTTAGATTCCCTAGCGGGGAGGGAGCAGTTCTTC. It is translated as CASSLDSLAGREQFF.

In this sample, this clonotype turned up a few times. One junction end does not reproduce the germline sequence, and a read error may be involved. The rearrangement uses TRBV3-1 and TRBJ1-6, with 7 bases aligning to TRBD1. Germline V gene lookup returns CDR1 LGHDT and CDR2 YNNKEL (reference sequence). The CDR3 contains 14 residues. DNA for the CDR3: TGCGCCAGCAGCCCGGGACAGCCTAATTCACCCCTCCACTTT. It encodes CASSPGQPNSPLHF.

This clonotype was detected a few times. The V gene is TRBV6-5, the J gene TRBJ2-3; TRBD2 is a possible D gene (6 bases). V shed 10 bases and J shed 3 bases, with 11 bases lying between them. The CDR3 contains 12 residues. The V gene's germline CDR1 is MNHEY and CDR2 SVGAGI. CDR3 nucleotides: TGTGCCACCCGGGGGTGGACAGATACGCAGTATTTT. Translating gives CATRGWTDTQYF.

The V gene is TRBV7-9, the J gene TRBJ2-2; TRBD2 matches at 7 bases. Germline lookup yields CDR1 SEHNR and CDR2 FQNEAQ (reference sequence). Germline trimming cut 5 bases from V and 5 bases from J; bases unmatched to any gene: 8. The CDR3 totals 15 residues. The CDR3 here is CASSLERGTTGELFF. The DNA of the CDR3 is TGTGCCAGCAGCCTCGAGCGGGGAACTACCGGGGAGCTGTTTTTT.

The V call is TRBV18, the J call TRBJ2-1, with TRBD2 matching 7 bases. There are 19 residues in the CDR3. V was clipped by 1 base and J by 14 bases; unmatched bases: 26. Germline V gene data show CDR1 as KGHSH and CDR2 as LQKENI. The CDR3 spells CASSPRAGEVWFVETREFF. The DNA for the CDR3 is TGTGCCAGCTCACCACGGGCGGGAGAAGTCTGGTTTGTTGAAACACGTGAGTTCTTC.

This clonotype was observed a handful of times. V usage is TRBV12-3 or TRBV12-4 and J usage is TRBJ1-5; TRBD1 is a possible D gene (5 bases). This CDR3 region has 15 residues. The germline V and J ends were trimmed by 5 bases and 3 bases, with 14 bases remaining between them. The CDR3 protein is CASSPGGGTNQPQHF. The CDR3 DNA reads TGTGCCAGCAGTCCCGGGGGAGGGACCAATCAGCCCCAGCATTTT.

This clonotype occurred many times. The CDR3 DNA is TGTGCCAGCAGCTGGGGGGGGAACACTGAAGCTTTCTTT. Translation: CASSWGGNTEAFF. V is TRBV7-9 and J is TRBJ1-1; D possibly corresponds to TRBD1 (5 bases). Trimming stripped 4 bases from V and 1 base from J, with 7 bases between. The CDR3 has 13 residues. Germline CDR1 and CDR2: SEHNR and FQNEAQ (reference sequence). The full variable domain, in which reference TRBV7-9 and TRBJ1-1 provide the parts outside the CDR3, is DTGVSQNPRHKITKRGQNVTFRCDPISEHNRLYWYRQTLGQGPEFLTYFQNEAQLEKSRLLSDRFSAERPKGSFSTLEIQRTEQGDSAMYLCASSWGGNTEAFFGQGTRLTVV.

CDR3 in amino acids: CASSPGLAGASGANVLTF. CDR3 coding DNA: TGCGCCAGCAGCCCCGGACTAGCGGGAGCTTCTGGGGCCAACGTCCTGACTTTC. The chain joins TRBV4-3 to TRBJ2-6; TRBD2 matches 13 bases. Trimming took 4 bases from V and 1 from J; bases not matched to a gene: 4. Germline V gene data show CDR1 as LGHNA and CDR2 as YSLEER. This CDR3 contains 18 residues.

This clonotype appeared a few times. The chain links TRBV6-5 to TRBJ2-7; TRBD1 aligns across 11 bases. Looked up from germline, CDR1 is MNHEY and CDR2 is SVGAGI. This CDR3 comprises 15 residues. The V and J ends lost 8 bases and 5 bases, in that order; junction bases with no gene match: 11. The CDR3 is CASGDRGFPRDEQYF. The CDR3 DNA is TGTGCCAGCGGGGACAGGGGGTTCCCTCGGGACGAGCAGTACTTC.

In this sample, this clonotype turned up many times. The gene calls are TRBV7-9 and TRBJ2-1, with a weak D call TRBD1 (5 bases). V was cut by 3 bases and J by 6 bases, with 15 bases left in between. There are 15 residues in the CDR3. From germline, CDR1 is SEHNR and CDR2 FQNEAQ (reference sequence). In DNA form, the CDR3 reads TGTGCCAGCAGCTTTAGGGGTTTTGGTGGCAATGAGCAGTTCTTC. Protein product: CASSFRGFGGNEQFF.

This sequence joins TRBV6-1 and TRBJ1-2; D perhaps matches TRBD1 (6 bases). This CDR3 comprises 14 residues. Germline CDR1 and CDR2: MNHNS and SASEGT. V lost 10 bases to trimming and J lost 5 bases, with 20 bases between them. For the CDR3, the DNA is TGTGCCACCTCCCGCGACAGGACTATTTATGGCTACACCTTC. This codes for CATSRDRTIYGYTF.